The 12 T cell receptor beta chains below come from one sample, sequenced in a study of shared clonotypes between healthy human individuals. TCRdb keeps only in-frame clones here, not all; method: immunoSEQ multiplex PCR. The data contain millions of clones, about 92% of them seen just once; the ten biggest clones take up under 2%. The naive CD8 fraction comprised CD45RO-negative cells positively selected for CCR7 and excluded terminally differentiated effector memory CD45RA+ cells. The sequenced material came from naive CD8+ T cells from PBMCs. The source is a man between 18 and 29 years old in good health. Some clones in this sample may be carry-over from other donors' samples.

This chain links TRBV4-1 with TRBJ2-7; 11 bases line up with TRBD1. CDR3 size: 14 residues. CDR1 is MGHRA, CDR2 YSYEKL, per germline. Trimming took 5 bases from V and 1 from J; bases not matched to a gene: 1. This chain's CDR3 is CASSWDRGSYEQYF. The CDR3 nucleotides are TGCGCCAGCAGCTGGGACAGGGGGTCCTACGAGCAGTACTTC.

Note on this clone: The same CDR3 arises from other DNA sequences in this sample as well. The rearrangement links TRBV27 to TRBJ1-1, with 11 bases fitting TRBD1. The J segment lost 1 base and the V segment lost 3 bases, leaving 1 base of the junction unmatched. The germline V gene has CDR1 MNHEY and CDR2 SMNVEV (reference sequence). The CDR3 loop spans 15 amino acids. The CDR3 is CASSFGTGGNTEAFF. The CDR3 coding sequence is TGTGCCAGCAGTTTTGGGACAGGGGGGAACACTGAAGCTTTCTTT.

The chain employs TRBV27 and TRBJ2-7, with D perhaps TRBD2 (6 bases). The CDR3 consists of 16 residues. Trimming removed 0 bases at V and 4 bases at J, with 16 bases between. The germline V gene has CDR1 MNHEY and CDR2 SMNVEV (reference sequence). The CDR3 sequence is CASSLSPGTPKYEQYF. CDR3 coding DNA: TGTGCCAGCAGTTTATCCCCCGGGACTCCCAAGTACGAGCAGTACTTC.

The rearrangement uses TRBV25-1 and TRBJ2-5; a weak D match, TRBD2 (6 bases). The germline V gene encodes CDR1 MGHDK and CDR2 SYGVNS. Trimming took off 8 bases at V and 5 bases at J, with 21 bases between the two ends. This CDR3 comprises 15 residues. The CDR3 DNA reads as TGTGCCAGCGCGACGCGGGGACCGTTTCAGGAGACCCAGTACTTC. Protein sequence: CASATRGPFQETQYF. The whole variable domain, filled in from reference TRBV25-1 and TRBJ2-5, reads EADIYQTPRYLVIGTGKKITLECSQTMGHDKMYWYQQDPGMELHLIHYSYGVNSTEKGDLSSESTVSRIRTEHFPLTLESARPSHTSQYLCASATRGPFQETQYFGPGTRLLVL.

The chain joins TRBV30 to TRBJ2-7; 9 positions match TRBD1. Germline V CDR1 and CDR2: GTSNPN, SVGIG (reference sequence). V was pared by 3 bases and J by 3 bases, with 6 bases of the junction left unmatched. The CDR3 covers 14 residues. The CDR3 is CAWRLTGGFYEQYF. As DNA, the CDR3 is TGTGCCTGGAGATTGACAGGGGGTTTCTACGAGCAGTACTTC.

The V and J genes are TRBV7-9 and TRBJ2-1; 9 bases line up with TRBD1. The ends lost 8 bases at V and 15 bases at J; junction bases unmatched: 5. This CDR3 is built from 10 residues. The germline CDR1 and CDR2 sequences are SEHNR and FQNEAQ (reference sequence). The CDR3 region has the DNA TGTGCCAGCCTCGGGACAGGGACGTTCTTC. Its translation: CASLGTGTFF.

This sequence joins TRBV7-9 and TRBJ1-2, with 8 bases identical to TRBD1. Germline values: CDR1 SEHNR, CDR2 FQNEAQ (reference sequence). The CDR3 totals 12 residues. With 4 bases clipped from V and 8 bases from J, the junction kept 3 bases outside the gene matches. CDR3 sequence reads: CASSWGQEGYTF. The DNA for the CDR3 is TGTGCCAGCAGCTGGGGACAGGAGGGCTACACCTTC.

V is TRBV30 and J is TRBJ1-5, with 9 positions matching TRBD1. The trim removed 4 bases at V and 6 bases at J, leaving 7 bases unmatched. Germline lookup yields CDR1 GTSNPN and CDR2 SVGIG (reference sequence). This CDR3 is built from 14 residues. The CDR3 DNA reads TGTGCCTGGACCCAGGGACAGGGTCCTCAGCCCCAGCATTTT. Translating gives CAWTQGQGPQPQHF.

The chain uses TRBV7-8 and TRBJ2-7; 12 nucleotides line up with TRBD1. Per the germline V gene, CDR1 is SGHVS and CDR2 is FQNEAQ. V shed 3 bases, J shed 7 bases, and the junction held 4 bases outside the gene matches. This CDR3 is 14 amino acids long. The CDR3 nucleotides read TGTGCCAGCAGCTTGGGACAGGGGGCAATTGAGCAGTACTTC. Its translation is CASSLGQGAIEQYF. The full variable domain, rest sourced from reference TRBV7-8 and TRBJ2-7, is GAGVSQSPRYKVAKRGQDVALRCDPISGHVSLFWYQQALGQGPEFLTYFQNEAQLDKSGLPSDRFFAERPEGSVSTLKIQRTQQEDSAVYLCASSLGQGAIEQYFGPGTRLTVT.

The chain recombines TRBV11-3 with TRBJ2-3; D may be TRBD2 (6 bases). The V end lost 5 bases, the J end lost 8 bases, and 29 bases lay between the germline ends. CDR1 and CDR2 from the germline V gene are SGHNT and YENEEA. The CDR3 totals 18 residues. CDR3 nucleotide sequence: TGTGCCAGCAGCCCCACCCCGCCGGGACTTGCGACCCTCGGTACGCAGTATTTT. Translation gives CASSPTPPGLATLGTQYF.

Remarks on this clone: Other DNA variants within this sample encode the same CDR3. The chain has TRBV29-1 and TRBJ1-1; D remains ambiguous. Germline CDR1 SQVTM, CDR2 ANQGSEA. V was pared by 7 bases and J by 2 bases, with 5 bases between. The CDR3 is 10 residues long. CDR3: CSARNTEAFF. DNA for the CDR3: TGCAGCGCCCGCAACACTGAAGCTTTCTTT.

V gene TRBV4-3 combines with J gene TRBJ1-1; 7 bases match TRBD1. The CDR3 consists of 13 residues. With 6 bases clipped from V and 4 bases from J, the junction kept 5 bases outside the gene matches. Germline assignment: CDR1 LGHNA and CDR2 YSLEER. The CDR3 DNA reads as TGCGCCAGCAGAGACAGGGTACGCACTGAAGCTTTCTTT. Protein product: CASRDRVRTEAFF.